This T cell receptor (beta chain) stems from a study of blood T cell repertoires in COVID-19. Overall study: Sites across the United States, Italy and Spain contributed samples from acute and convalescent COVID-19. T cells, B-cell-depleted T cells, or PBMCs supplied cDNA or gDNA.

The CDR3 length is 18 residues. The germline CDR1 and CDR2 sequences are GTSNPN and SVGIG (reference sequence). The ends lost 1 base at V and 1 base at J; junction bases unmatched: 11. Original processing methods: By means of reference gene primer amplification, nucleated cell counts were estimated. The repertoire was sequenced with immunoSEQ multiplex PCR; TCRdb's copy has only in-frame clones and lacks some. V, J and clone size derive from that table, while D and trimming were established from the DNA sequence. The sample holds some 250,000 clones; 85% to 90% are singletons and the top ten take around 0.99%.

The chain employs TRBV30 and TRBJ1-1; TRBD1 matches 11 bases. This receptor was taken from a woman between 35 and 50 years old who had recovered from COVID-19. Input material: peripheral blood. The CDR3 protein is CAWSGSGLGTGGNTEAFF. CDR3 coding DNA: TGTGCCTGGAGTGGGAGTGGGCTGGGGACAGGGGGGAACACTGAAGCTTTCTTT.